The 3 T cell receptor beta chains in this list originate from one sample, sequenced in a study of T cell responses to AZD1222 COVID-19 vaccine (TCRdb year 2021). The library came from the immunoSEQ multiplex PCR assay. The source is immuneACCESS, and TCRdb retained only in-frame sequences with V and J called. Part of the clones is not carried over; for the studies checked, unresolved V genes explain less than half of this, and the remainder is unexplained. The sample table records 120,000 to 150,000 clones; about 81% of these occur just once. Over 4% of the sample lies in the top ten. In the paper's terms, the time point label means: baseline before first vaccination. Read against the paper, the sample's treatment or condition label means: meningococcal conjugate vaccine given as trial control. The starting material was peripheral blood, obtained on day 0 of MenACWY control vaccination. The receptors shown here come from an adult in good health.

The chain links TRBV6-5 to TRBJ2-1; D possibly matches TRBD1 or TRBD2 (6 bases each). The germline V and J ends were trimmed by 2 bases and 2 bases, with 13 bases remaining between them. Germline CDR1 reads MNHEY; CDR2 reads SVGAGI. This CDR3 is 16 amino acids long. The CDR3 coding sequence is TGTGCCAGCAGTTACGGGGGGCTCGCTGCCTACAATGAGCAGTTCTTC. Amino acid sequence: CASSYGGLAAYNEQFF.

This clone was detected a few times. CDR3 in DNA: TGTGCCAGTAGTGGCCGGGTGGCAGGGGGGATAGATACGCAGTATTTT. Protein product: CASSGRVAGGIDTQYF. V is TRBV19 and J is TRBJ2-3; D may be TRBD1 (7 bases). The CDR3 spans 16 residues. CDR1 is LNHDA, CDR2 SQIVND, per germline (reference sequence). The V end was cut by 5 bases, the J end by 5 bases, with 20 bases between.

This clone was seen a single time. J is TRBJ2-7 and V is TRBV18, with TRBD1 matching 10 bases. Per germline, CDR1 KGHSH and CDR2 LQKENI. V shed 1 base and J 7 bases; nucleotides not matched to a gene: 7. The CDR3 spans 15 residues. The CDR3 DNA reads TGTGCCAGCTCACCACAGGGGACAGGGGTGAGAGAGCAGTACTTC. Protein product: CASSPQGTGVREQYF. Drawing the rest from reference TRBV18 and TRBJ2-7, the complete variable domain is NAGVMQNPRHLVRRRGQEARLRCSPMKGHSHVYWYRQLPEEGLKFMVYLQKENIIDESGMPKERFSAEFPKEGPSILRIQQVVRGDSAAYFCASSPQGTGVREQYFGPGTRLTVT.